Below are 26 T cell receptor beta chains sequenced from a single sample in a study of OX40 agonist ivuxolimab in advanced cancers. Using immunoSEQ multiplex PCR, the repertoire was profiled, and TCRdb retains in-frame clones only, with some absent. Of about 120,000 clones listed, 85% to 90% were seen once; the top ten hold about 0.55%. The sample in question was CD4+ or CD8+ T cells sorted from blood, obtained in a trial of the OX40 agonist ivuxolimab. The receptors here all came from an adult with an advanced solid tumor such as melanoma, head and neck, liver or kidney cancer.

The genes are TRBV27 and TRBJ1-6, with 9 bases matching TRBD1. This CDR3 region has 15 residues. The V segment lost 4 bases and the J segment 10 bases; nucleotides outside the gene matches: 8. Germline assignment: CDR1 MNHEY and CDR2 SMNVEV (reference sequence). CDR3 loop: CASSYTGTGFSPLHF. In DNA, the CDR3 is TGTGCCAGCAGTTACACCGGGACAGGGTTCTCACCCCTCCACTTT.

The chain links TRBV19 to TRBJ1-2; 8 nucleotides line up with TRBD1. Germline V gene data show CDR1 as LNHDA and CDR2 as SQIVND (reference sequence). The CDR3 consists of 14 residues. Germline trimming cut 9 bases from V and 4 bases from J; bases unmatched to any gene: 10. CDR3 DNA sequence: TGTGCCAGCCGAGGTCAGGGGGCGACCTATGGCTACACCTTC. Amino acid sequence: CASRGQGATYGYTF.

The chain joins TRBV6-1 to TRBJ1-4; D perhaps matches TRBD1 (5 bases). The V end was cut by 6 bases, the J end by 8 bases, with 13 bases between. The CDR3 totals 13 residues. Germline V gene data show CDR1 as MNHNS and CDR2 as SASEGT. The CDR3 DNA reads TGTGCCAGCAGCTATGGGGGGAGGGAAAAACTGTTTTTT. Translated, it gives CASSYGGREKLFF.

Details on this clone: Sequence at one end of the junction differs from germline and may be a read error. The rearrangement uses TRBV7-2 and TRBJ2-2, with D maybe TRBD1 (5 bases). From germline, CDR1 is SGHTA and CDR2 FQGNSA. The CDR3 sequence is 14 residues long. Written as DNA, the CDR3 is TGTGCCAGCAGCGTAGCTATGGGGCGCGGGGAGCTGTTTTTT. Translation: CASSVAMGRGELFF.

The rearrangement links TRBV11-2 to TRBJ2-3, with D possibly matching TRBD1 (5 bases). V lost 3 bases, J lost 4 bases, and 8 bases lay in between. The CDR3 runs 13 residues. The V gene's germline CDR1 is SGHAT and CDR2 FQNNGV. The CDR3 reads CASSFKGADTQYF. The DNA of the CDR3 is TGTGCCAGCAGCTTCAAAGGGGCAGATACGCAGTATTTT.

This clone showed up just a few times. This chain uses TRBV27 with TRBJ2-5; TRBD1 matches at 8 bases. The germline V gene has CDR1 MNHEY and CDR2 SMNVEV (reference sequence). The CDR3 is 14 amino acids. V was clipped by 6 bases and J by 3 bases; unmatched bases: 6. CDR3 in amino acids: CASSSADREETQYF. The DNA of the CDR3 is TGTGCCAGCAGCTCCGCGGACAGGGAAGAGACCCAGTACTTC.

V is TRBV7-2 and J is TRBJ2-7; TRBD2 might be the D (5 bases). This CDR3 has 13 residues. V was pared by 5 bases and J by 3 bases, with 11 bases between. Per the germline V gene, CDR1 is SGHTA and CDR2 is FQGNSA. The CDR3 loop is CASSPPAGYEQYF. The CDR3 DNA sequence: TGTGCCAGCAGCCCCCCGGCGGGCTACGAGCAGTACTTC.

The table lists this clone with a count of one. This rearrangement joins TRBV10-3 to TRBJ1-1, with 7 bases matching TRBD1. Trimming removed 6 bases from V and 4 bases from J; junction bases left unmatched: 2. CDR1 and CDR2 (germline): ENHRY, SYGVKD. The CDR3 length is 12 residues. The CDR3 DNA reads TGTGCCATCAGAGGGGGCCCCACTGAAGCTTTCTTT. This translates into CAIRGGPTEAFF.

V usage is TRBV7-2 and J usage is TRBJ2-5; tentatively, D is TRBD1 (6 bases). V shed 4 bases and J shed 3 bases, with 9 bases lying between them. Germline CDR1 reads SGHTA; CDR2 reads FQGNSA. This CDR3 spans 13 amino acids. The chain's CDR3 is CASSSGHEETQYF. Written as DNA, the CDR3 is TGTGCCAGCAGCTCGGGACATGAAGAGACCCAGTACTTC. Full variable domain (rest looked up from reference TRBV7-2 and TRBJ2-5): GAGVSQSPSNKVTEKGKDVELRCDPISGHTALYWYRQSLGQGLEFLIYFQGNSAPDKSGLPSDRFSAERTGGSVSTLTIQRTQQEDSAVYLCASSSGHEETQYFGPGTRLLVL.

The rearrangement links TRBV5-1 to TRBJ2-5; the D gene is possibly TRBD1 (6 bases). The CDR3 runs to 13 residues. Trimming left V 8 bases short and J 5 bases short, with 16 bases between. Looked up from germline, CDR1 is SGHRS and CDR2 is YFSETQ. The CDR3 spells CASNRDNRETQYF. CDR3 nucleotide sequence: TGCGCCAGTAACCGGGACAATAGGGAGACCCAGTACTTC.

This rearrangement joins TRBV7-2 to TRBJ1-2; TRBD1 might be the D (6 bases). The germline V gene has CDR1 SGHTA and CDR2 FQGNSA. The ends were cut back, 5 bases at V and 7 bases at J, with 14 bases in the middle. This CDR3 is built from 13 residues. CDR3 sequence: CASSADSILGYTF. The CDR3 DNA follows: TGTGCCAGCAGCGCGGACAGTATTCTTGGCTACACCTTC. Full variable domain (outside the CDR3, taken from reference TRBV7-2 and TRBJ1-2): GAGVSQSPSNKVTEKGKDVELRCDPISGHTALYWYRQSLGQGLEFLIYFQGNSAPDKSGLPSDRFSAERTGGSVSTLTIQRTQQEDSAVYLCASSADSILGYTFGSGTRLTVV.

The CDR3 DNA reads TGTGCCAGCAGCCAAGGGCCCTTGCGGGGGGGCCAAGAGACCCAGTACTTC. Amino acid sequence: CASSQGPLRGGQETQYF. The rearrangement uses TRBV5-4 and TRBJ2-5; 9 nucleotides align to TRBD2. The germline CDR1 and CDR2 sequences are SGHNT and YYREEE (reference sequence). J was trimmed by 1 base and V by 4 bases; bases with no gene match: 11. The CDR3 totals 17 residues.

This chain connects TRBV5-5 to TRBJ2-1, with D unclear. Per the germline V gene, CDR1 is SGHKS and CDR2 is YYEKEE (reference sequence). CDR3 length equals 14 residues. The germline V and J ends were trimmed by 8 bases and 0 bases, with 12 bases remaining between them. DNA for the CDR3: TGTGCCAGTAGGATCCTTTCCTCCTACAATGAGCAGTTCTTC. Amino acids: CASRILSSYNEQFF.

The CDR3 region is CASSSAGTGGYEQYF. The CDR3 DNA is TGTGCCAGCAGTTCCGCCGGGACAGGGGGCTACGAGCAGTACTTC. The J gene is TRBJ2-7, the V gene TRBV28, with 11 bases lining up with TRBD1. The CDR3 runs 15 residues. Per germline, CDR1 MDHEN and CDR2 SYDVKM. V was clipped by 4 bases and J by 3 bases; unmatched bases: 5.

The chain is built from TRBV19 and TRBJ1-2; the match to TRBD1 covers 8 bases. The CDR3 length is 15 residues. The J segment lost 5 bases and the V segment lost 3 bases, leaving 8 bases of the junction unmatched. Germline-derived CDR1 and CDR2 are LNHDA and SQIVND (reference sequence). The DNA of the CDR3 is TGTGCCAGTAGTATCCCAGCAGGGGGCGGATATGGCTACACCTTC. Translated, it gives CASSIPAGGGYGYTF. The complete variable domain, with remaining parts taken from reference TRBV19 and TRBJ1-2, reads DGGITQSPKYLFRKEGQNVTLSCEQNLNHDAMYWYRQDPGQGLRLIYYSQIVNDFQKGDIAEGYSVSREKKESFPLTVTSAQKNPTAFYLCASSIPAGGGYGYTFGSGTRLTVV.

J is TRBJ2-3 and V is TRBV10-3, with 8 positions matching TRBD1. Per the germline V gene, CDR1 is ENHRY and CDR2 is SYGVKD. J gave up 4 bases and V 4 bases, and 10 bases lay outside the gene matches. The CDR3 covers 16 residues. CDR3 residues: CAISASPGQGPDTQYF. The CDR3 nucleotides are TGTGCCATCAGTGCCTCGCCCGGACAGGGCCCAGATACGCAGTATTTT.

The chain is built from TRBV2 and TRBJ2-7; 7 bases fit TRBD2. V was clipped by 4 bases and J by 4 bases; unmatched bases: 7. This CDR3 comprises 14 residues. Germline CDR1 and CDR2: SNHLY and FYNNEI. The CDR3 protein is CASSGGLGGYEQYF. The DNA of the CDR3 is TGTGCCAGCAGTGGAGGACTCGGGGGGTACGAGCAGTACTTC.

This clone was observed a single time. The V call is TRBV6-1, the J call TRBJ1-4; D gene uncertain. Germline CDR1 and CDR2: MNHNS and SASEGT. This CDR3 region has 13 residues. The V end lost 5 bases, the J end lost 6 bases, and 10 bases lay between the germline ends. The CDR3 spells CASSLPRDEKLFF. As DNA, the CDR3 is TGTGCCAGCAGTCTACCCAGAGATGAAAAACTGTTTTTT.

The CDR3 DNA sequence: TGTGCCAGCAGCTTATATTCGGGGGGCGTAGAGACCCAGTACTTC. As protein: CASSLYSGGVETQYF. This sequence joins TRBV5-4 and TRBJ2-5; weak D call: TRBD2 (7 bases). The length of the CDR3 is 15 residues. The germline CDR1 and CDR2 sequences are SGHNT and YYREEE (reference sequence). V dropped 2 bases and J dropped 4 bases, with 15 bases sitting between them. Filled out from reference TRBV5-4 and TRBJ2-5, the complete variable domain reads ETGVTQSPTHLIKTRGQQVTLRCSSQSGHNTVSWYQQALGQGPQFIFQYYREEENGRGNFPPRFSGLQFPNYSSELNVNALELDDSALYLCASSLYSGGVETQYFGPGTRLLVL.

As regards this clone: A read error may produce the germline difference seen at one junction end. The chain is built from TRBV2 and TRBJ2-3; 8 bases fit TRBD2. The V gene's germline CDR1 is SNHLY and CDR2 FYNNEI. The CDR3 covers 14 residues. The DNA of the CDR3 is TGTGCCAGCAGTGAAGGGACTAGCAAAGATACGCAGTATTTT. This translates into CASSEGTSKDTQYF.

This clone came up once. The chain is built from TRBV19 and TRBJ2-7; TRBD1 might be the D (5 bases). V lost 2 bases to trimming and J lost 4 bases, with 12 bases between them. Per germline, CDR1 LNHDA and CDR2 SQIVND (reference sequence). This CDR3 is 14 amino acids long. CDR3 sequence reads: CASSIQGYGYEQYF. The CDR3 DNA reads as TGTGCCAGTAGTATACAGGGATACGGGTACGAGCAGTACTTC. Full variable domain (remainder filled in from reference TRBV19 and TRBJ2-7): DGGITQSPKYLFRKEGQNVTLSCEQNLNHDAMYWYRQDPGQGLRLIYYSQIVNDFQKGDIAEGYSVSREKKESFPLTVTSAQKNPTAFYLCASSIQGYGYEQYFGPGTRLTVT.

Only one count was recorded for this clone. The J gene is TRBJ1-5, the V gene TRBV21-1. TRBV21-1 is a pseudogene segment. This CDR3 region has 15 residues. The CDR3 region has the DNA TGTGCCAGCACCAAAGGGCCGGCTAGCAATCAGCCCCAGCATTTT. Its protein is CASTKGPASNQPQHF.

This clone has more than one count but fewer than ten. The chain joins TRBV28 to TRBJ1-5; unclear D gene. Trimming stripped 1 base from V and 9 bases from J, with 7 bases between. From germline, CDR1 is MDHEN and CDR2 SYDVKM. The CDR3 is 12 residues long. CDR3 nucleotide sequence: TGTGCCAGCAGTTTATCGGTGGCGCCCCAGCATTTT. As protein: CASSLSVAPQHF.

This chain uses TRBV27 with TRBJ1-2; D is perhaps TRBD1 (5 bases). The ends were cut back, 3 bases at V and 7 bases at J, with 12 bases in the middle. Looked up from germline, CDR1 is MNHEY and CDR2 is SMNVEV (reference sequence). CDR3 size: 13 residues. Here the CDR3 DNA reads TGTGCCAGCAGTTTTCGTCAGGGTGCTGGCTACACCTTC. It translates to CASSFRQGAGYTF.

The V and J genes are TRBV5-6 and TRBJ2-5; TRBD1 matches at 8 bases. V lost 4 bases to trimming and J lost 4 bases; unmatched junction nucleotides: 12. CDR1 and CDR2 (germline): SGHDT, YYEEEE. CDR3 length: 16 amino acids. This CDR3 is CASSSTLSGGGETQYF. CDR3 bases: TGTGCCAGCAGCAGTACACTTTCAGGGGGCGGAGAGACCCAGTACTTC.

V gene TRBV10-3 combines with J gene TRBJ1-5; 7 bases map to TRBD1. The CDR3 totals 13 residues. From germline, CDR1 is ENHRY and CDR2 SYGVKD. The trim removed 3 bases at V and 6 bases at J, leaving 2 bases unmatched. The CDR3 bases are TGTGCCATCAGTGAAGACAGGGTTCAGCCCCAGCATTTT. Protein product: CAISEDRVQPQHF.